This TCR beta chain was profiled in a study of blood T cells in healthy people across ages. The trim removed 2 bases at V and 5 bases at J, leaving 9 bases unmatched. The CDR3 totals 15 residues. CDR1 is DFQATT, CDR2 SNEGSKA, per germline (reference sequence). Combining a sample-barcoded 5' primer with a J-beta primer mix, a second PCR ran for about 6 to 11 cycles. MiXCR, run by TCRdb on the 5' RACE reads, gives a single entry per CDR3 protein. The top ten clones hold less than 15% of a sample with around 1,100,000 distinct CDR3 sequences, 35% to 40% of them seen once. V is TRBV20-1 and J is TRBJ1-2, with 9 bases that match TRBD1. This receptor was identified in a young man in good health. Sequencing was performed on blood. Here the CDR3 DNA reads TGCAGTGCTAGACCACAGGGGGCAGTTGGTTATGGCTACACCTTC. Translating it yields CSARPQGAVGYGYTF.